This is a list of T cell receptor beta chains from one sample in a study of T cell repertoires in cytomegalovirus infection. The antigens of these receptors remain unknown. TCRdb re-analysed the reads in MiXCR, keeping a single row per CDR3 protein. The table includes about a million distinct CDR3 sequences, roughly 30% detected once. This specimen consisted of cultured CD8+ T cells from PBMCs, obtained from culture after CMV antigen stimulation. The receptors were gathered from a human donor in good health (CMV status not recorded). Some clones in this sample may be carry-over from other donors' samples. The CDR3 runs from the conserved cysteine through the conserved F or W. Fields, in order: D gene, clone size, J gene, V gene, CDR3 length, CDR3 protein, CDR3 DNA. The D gene is left open where the match is weak. Clone size, where shown, is once, few, many, or a class for clones that have expanded.

- | many | TRBJ1-2 | TRBV28 | 14 | CASRKEGSNYGYTF | TGTGCCAGCAGGAAGGAGGGATCAAACTATGGCTACACCTTC
- | - | TRBJ1-5 | TRBV5-1 | 15 | CASSVGTAGNQPQHF | TGCGCCAGCAGCGTTGGGACGGCGGGCAATCAGCCCCAGCATTTT
TRBD2 | - | TRBJ2-6 | TRBV28 | 20 | CASSFPGLAGGTSGANVLTF | TGTGCCAGCAGTTTCCCGGGACTAGCGGGGGGTACCTCTGGGGCCAACGTCCTGACTTTC
TRBD2 | - | TRBJ2-1 | TRBV6-1 | 20 | CASSLRRGLAGAIHYNEQFF | TGTGCCAGCAGCCTAAGGAGGGGGCTAGCGGGGGCCATCCACTACAATGAGCAGTTCTTC
- | - | TRBJ2-2 | TRBV7-7 | 13 | CASSLQATGELFF | TGTGCTAGCAGCTTACAGGCCACCGGGGAGCTGTTTTTT
- | - | TRBJ1-3 | TRBV6-1 | 14 | CASSFPGPTDTIYF | TGTGCCAGCAGTTTCCCAGGGCCCACGGACACCATATATTTT
- | few | TRBJ2-1 | TRBV6-5 | 15 | CASSLSWEEYNEQFF | TGTGCCAGCAGTCTCTCTTGGGAGGAGTACAATGAGCAGTTCTTC
TRBD1 | few | TRBJ2-1 | TRBV10-3 | 15 | CAISDPGQGADEQFF | TGTGCCATCAGTGACCCGGGACAGGGGGCTGATGAGCAGTTCTTC
- | - | TRBJ1-1 | TRBV6-5 | 11 | CASRAGTAAFF | TGTGCCAGCAGAGCAGGGACCGCGGCTTTCTTT
- | - | TRBJ2-3 | TRBV20-1 | 15 | CSARPWTVGTDTQYF | TGCAGTGCTAGACCATGGACAGTGGGCACAGATACGCAGTATTTT
- | few | TRBJ2-7 | TRBV7-9 | 11 | CASITGYEQYF | TGTGCCAGCATCACAGGGTACGAGCAGTACTTC
TRBD1 | few | TRBJ1-5 | TRBV5-1 | 15 | CASSPAGTGDQPQHF | TGCGCCAGCAGCCCGGCGGGGACAGGGGATCAGCCCCAGCATTTT
- | - | TRBJ2-7 | TRBV10-1 | 16 | CASSAGGVNYSYEQYF | TGCGCCAGCAGTGCTGGGGGAGTTAATTACTCCTACGAGCAGTACTTC
TRBD1 | - | TRBJ1-4 | TRBV6-1 | 16 | CASSDSPGQGREKLFF | TGTGCCAGCAGTGATTCCCCCGGACAGGGGCGCGAAAAACTGTTTTTT
- | few | TRBJ1-1 | TRBV27 | 13 | CASSLSIGAEAFF | TGTGCCAGCAGTTTAAGTATCGGGGCTGAAGCTTTCTTT
TRBD1 | - | TRBJ1-1 | TRBV27 | 14 | CASSGQGGLAEAFF | TGTGCCAGCAGTGGACAGGGCGGTTTGGCTGAAGCTTTCTTT